Listed here are 10 T cell receptor beta chains from one sample, sequenced in a study of CD8 T cell repertoires and HIV-1 epitope variants (dated by TCRdb to the early 2020s). These receptors have no identified antigens. Preparation of the library involved the immunoSEQ multiplex PCR assay. TCRdb holds this immuneACCESS table with in-frame rearrangements only. Some clones are missing; in checked studies, unresolved V genes explain under half, and the rest has no known cause. The table for this sample lists several thousand clones; around 65% of them were counted only once. Around two fifths of the sample is in the top ten clones. The sequencing input was cultured CD8+ T cells derived from PBMCs. The origin of the receptors is a male donor with HIV.

The chain is built from TRBV10-2 and TRBJ2-3; unclear D gene. Germline V gene lookup returns CDR1 WSHSY and CDR2 SAAADI. V was cut by 2 bases and J by 0 bases, with 6 bases left in between. The CDR3 totals 14 residues. Written as DNA, the CDR3 is TGCGCCAGCAGTGAGGAGGAGAGCACAGATACGCAGTATTTT. Protein sequence: CASSEEESTDTQYF.

This clone has a handful of counts. The chain recombines TRBV27 with TRBJ2-4; D perhaps matches TRBD2 (6 bases). Between the trimmed V and J ends, which lost 2 bases and 7 bases, there was a span of 21 bases. This CDR3 is built from 17 residues. Germline assignment: CDR1 MNHEY and CDR2 SMNVEV (reference sequence). The CDR3 reads CASSLLTTGRDSNIQYF. The CDR3, as DNA: TGTGCCAGCAGTTTACTCACCACCGGACGGGACTCGAACATTCAGTACTTC.

The sample holds a few counts of this clone. The rearrangement joins TRBV27 to TRBJ2-1, with TRBD2 matching 9 bases. Per the germline V gene, CDR1 is MNHEY and CDR2 is SMNVEV (reference sequence). With V trimmed by 5 bases and J by 0 bases, 8 bases remained unmatched. CDR3 size: 17 residues. CDR3 protein: CASSPTTSGYSYNEQFF. DNA of the CDR3: TGTGCCAGCAGTCCTACGACTAGCGGCTACTCCTACAATGAGCAGTTCTTC.

The V gene is TRBV28, the J gene TRBJ2-7, with a weak D call TRBD1 (6 bases). Germline-derived CDR1 and CDR2 are MDHEN and SYDVKM. This CDR3 is built from 14 residues. V was trimmed by 5 bases and J by 3 bases, leaving 14 bases between them. CDR3 protein: CASSHRTAIYEQYF. DNA for the CDR3: TGTGCCAGCAGTCATCGGACAGCTATCTACGAGCAGTACTTC.

The chain recombines TRBV19 with TRBJ1-3; TRBD1 is a possible D gene (5 bases). The CDR3 totals 15 residues. Trimming removed 9 bases at V and 2 bases at J, with 17 bases between. From germline, CDR1 is LNHDA and CDR2 SQIVND (reference sequence). CDR3 nucleotides: TGTGCCAGCACCCGGGGCAGTCCGCCTGGAAACACCATATATTTT. Protein: CASTRGSPPGNTIYF.

The rearrangement joins TRBV6-5 to TRBJ1-2, with TRBD1 as a possible D gene (6 bases). CDR1 MNHEY and CDR2 SVGAGI come from the germline V gene. The germline V and J ends were trimmed by 0 bases and 4 bases, with 12 bases remaining between them. The CDR3 contains 15 residues. The CDR3 region has the DNA TGTGCCAGCAGTTACTCGAGGGACACCCTCTATGGCTACACCTTC. It translates to CASSYSRDTLYGYTF.

This clone was seen a few times. The CDR3 DNA is TGTGCCAGCAGCTTATCCCAGGGGTCCTACGAGCAGTACTTC. This gives the protein CASSLSQGSYEQYF. This chain joins TRBV7-9 and TRBJ2-7, with a weak D call TRBD1 (6 bases). V lost 2 bases and J 1 base, leaving 9 bases between the germline ends. Germline lookup yields CDR1 SEHNR and CDR2 FQNEAQ (reference sequence). The length of the CDR3 is 14 residues.

The chain couples TRBV10-3 to TRBJ2-3, with TRBD2 matching 11 bases. Losses at the gene ends were 3 bases for V and 2 bases for J; bases not matched to a gene: 13. CDR1 and CDR2 (germline): ENHRY, SYGVKD. The CDR3 consists of 19 residues. In DNA, the CDR3 is TGTGCCATCAGTGATCTCTTTAGCGGGAGGGAAGAATCCACAGATACGCAGTATTTT. It translates to CAISDLFSGREESTDTQYF.

This clone has only one observation. The chain has TRBV4-2 and TRBJ1-3; D gene uncertain. The CDR3 runs to 16 residues. CDR1 is LGHNA, CDR2 YNFKEQ, per germline. Trimming took 0 bases from V and 0 from J, leaving 9 bases between them. The DNA of the CDR3 is TGTGCCAGCAGCCAAGATTTACTGATCTCTGGAAACACCATATATTTT. Translating it yields CASSQDLLISGNTIYF.

The V and J genes are TRBV27 and TRBJ2-1; tentatively, D is TRBD2 (5 bases). Per germline, CDR1 MNHEY and CDR2 SMNVEV (reference sequence). This CDR3 is 15 amino acids long. V was cut by 2 bases and J by 5 bases, with 13 bases left in between. The CDR3 region has the DNA TGTGCCAGCAGTTTACGGGGTACGCTCCACAATGAGCAGTTCTTC. Protein product: CASSLRGTLHNEQFF.